This T cell receptor beta chain stems from a study of blood T cells in healthy people across ages. A sample-barcoded 5' primer and a J-beta primer mix were used in a second PCR of roughly 7 to 11 cycles. MiXCR, applied by TCRdb to the 5' RACE reads, yields one record per CDR3 protein. The sample lists 590,000 or so distinct CDR3 sequences; under 30% were seen once. The sample holds a few counts of this clonotype. The sample taken for sequencing was blood. The receptor's source is an elderly woman in good health.

This chain's CDR3 is CASRSSNYGYTF. CDR3 sequence (DNA): TGTGCCAGCCGGAGTTCTAACTATGGCTACACCTTC. The chain joins TRBV6-2 or TRBV6-3 to TRBJ1-2; no reliable D call. Trimming shortened V by 8 bases and J by 0 bases, and 7 bases separated the two germline ends. The CDR3 loop spans 12 amino acids. CDR1 is MNHEY, CDR2 SVGEGT, per germline.